Listed below are T cell receptor beta chains from one sample, sequenced in a study of T cells in Graves' hyperthyroidism and ophthalmopathy. MiXCR was run by TCRdb on the multiplex PCR reads, yielding one entry per CDR3 protein. Of roughly 510,000 distinct CDR3 sequences detected, roughly 20% appear once; the ten largest clones hold 26%. The sequenced sample consisted of blood. These receptors were obtained from a young man with Graves' hyperthyroidism. The CDR3 runs from the conserved cysteine through the conserved F or W. The D gene is left open where the match is weak. Clone size is stated in some rows and not others, as once, few, many or a class when expanded.

d_call | j_call | clone_size | v_call | cdr3_nt | cdr3_aa
- | TRBJ1-5 | many | TRBV6-5 | TGTGCCAGCAGTTACTCCCGGGAGCGCAATCAGCCCCAGCATTTT | CASSYSRERNQPQHF
TRBD1 | TRBJ1-2 | - | TRBV4-1 | TGCGCCAGCAGCCAAAGTTTGACAGGGATCAATGGCTACACCTTC | CASSQSLTGINGYTF
TRBD1 | TRBJ1-1 | many | TRBV7-8 | TGTGCCAGCAGCAGACAGGGGACGTACACTGAAGCTTTCTTT | CASSRQGTYTEAFF
- | TRBJ1-2 | - | TRBV9 | TGTGCCAGCAGCGGGGGGGAGGGATTCCACGGCTACACCTTC | CASSGGEGFHGYTF
- | TRBJ2-7 | - | TRBV5-6 | TGTGCCAGCAGCGGAACAGGGCTACCCTACGAGCAGTACTTC | CASSGTGLPYEQYF
- | TRBJ1-1 | many | TRBV12-3/TRBV12-4 | TGTGCCAGCAGGGAGGTCCTTTCCCACACTGAAGCTTTCTTT | CASREVLSHTEAFF
TRBD1 | TRBJ1-5 | - | TRBV27 | TGTGCCAGCAGTCCCCTGGGACAGCGGAATCAGCCCCAGCATTTT | CASSPLGQRNQPQHF
- | TRBJ2-6 | many | TRBV2 | TGTGCCAGCAGGGGGACTGGGGCCAACGTCCTGACTTTC | CASRGTGANVLTF
TRBD1 | TRBJ1-5 | few | TRBV19 | TGTGCCAGTAGTCCCCGGACAGGGGGGAATAATCAGCCCCAGCATTTT | CASSPRTGGNNQPQHF
TRBD1 | TRBJ2-7 | many | TRBV25-1 | TGTGCCAGCAGTGGACGGGACAGGTACGAGCAGTACTTC | CASSGRDRYEQYF
TRBD2 | TRBJ2-7 | many | TRBV12-3/TRBV12-4 | TGTGCCAGCAGTCCCAGACTAGCGCTTAGTTTAGGAGAGCAGTACTTC | CASSPRLALSLGEQYF
- | TRBJ1-1 | many | TRBV12-3/TRBV12-4 | TGTGCCAGCAGTTCTATATATGCAGGGGAGACGAACACTGAAGCTTTCTTT | CASSSIYAGETNTEAFF
- | TRBJ2-2 | - | TRBV12-3/TRBV12-4 | TGTGCCAGCAGATCCGTAACCGGGGAGCTGTTTTTT | CASRSVTGELFF
- | TRBJ2-7 | many | TRBV2 | TGTGCCAGCAGGGACGGGGGCGCGTACGAGCAGTACTTC | CASRDGGAYEQYF
- | TRBJ1-5 | - | TRBV20-1 | TGCAGTGCCAAGACGGATTATAGCAATCAGCCCCAGCATTTT | CSAKTDYSNQPQHF
- | TRBJ1-2 | many | TRBV15 | TGTGCCACCAGCAGAGGAAACAGGGTAAATGGCTACACCTTC | CATSRGNRVNGYTF
- | TRBJ2-2 | few | TRBV5-1 | TGCGCCAGCAGCCCGACTGCAGGGGTCGATAAGACCGGGGAGCTGTTTTTT | CASSPTAGVDKTGELFF
- | TRBJ1-3 | many | TRBV28 | TGTGCCAGCAGTTCTCGTTGGGGGTCAGGGGAAAATGGAAACACCATATATTTT | CASSSRWGSGENGNTIYF
TRBD1 | TRBJ1-2 | many | TRBV6-5 | TGTGCCAGCAGGGGGGACAGGGGGTCCCTTAACTATGGCTACACCTTC | CASRGDRGSLNYGYTF
- | TRBJ2-7 | many | TRBV6-5 | TGTGCCAGCAGTTACGTGGCCGGCTCCTACGAGCAGTACTTC | CASSYVAGSYEQYF
- | TRBJ2-7 | few | TRBV20-1 | TGCAGTGCTTCTTCTCCGGGACGGAGATACGAGCAGTACTTC | CSASSPGRRYEQYF
- | TRBJ1-2 | - | TRBV20-1 | TGCAGTGCTAGCCGGCAAGCCTTC | CSASRQAF
TRBD1 | TRBJ2-2 | - | TRBV5-1 | TGCGCCAGCAGCTTGGGTGCGACAGGGATCGGGGAGCTGTTTTTT | CASSLGATGIGELFF
- | TRBJ1-1 | many | TRBV18 | TGTGCCAGCCTCGAGGGGCCTGAAGCTTTCTTT | CASLEGPEAFF
TRBD2 | TRBJ2-5 | few | TRBV24-1 | TGTGCCACCAGTGGCGGGGGACGGGAGACCCAGTACTTC | CATSGGGRETQYF
TRBD1 | TRBJ2-7 | many | TRBV6-1 | TGTGCCAGCAGCCGGGACAGGGAAAGGTCCTACGAGCAGTACTTC | CASSRDRERSYEQYF
TRBD1 | TRBJ2-7 | - | TRBV24-1 | TGTGCCACCAGTGATTCCGGGACAGGGGGCTTCCACGAGCAGTACTTC | CATSDSGTGGFHEQYF
- | TRBJ1-1 | - | TRBV12-3/TRBV12-4 | TGTGCCAGCAGTTTAGCTCGGGGCATGTGGACTGAAGCTTTCTTT | CASSLARGMWTEAFF
TRBD1 | TRBJ1-5 | - | TRBV12-5 | TGTGCTAGTGGTGTGGGACAGTCCTATAGCAATCAGCCCCAGCATTTT | CASGVGQSYSNQPQHF